The 3 T cell receptor beta chains below all came from one sample that was sequenced in a study of CD8 T cells in Susac syndrome. About 0.45 to 1 ug RNA was reverse transcribed with random hexamers. TCRdb called the immunoSEQ multiplex PCR reads again in MiXCR, with one record for every CDR3 protein. The sample lists about 140,000 distinct CDR3 sequences, 85% to 95% occurring once. The sample was CD4+ T cells from PBMCs. These receptor sequences come from a human donor with Susac syndrome.

The chain links TRBV18 to TRBJ2-5, with 7 bases aligning to TRBD1. The V segment lost 4 bases and the J segment 0 bases; nucleotides outside the gene matches: 11. This CDR3 has 17 residues. Germline CDR1 and CDR2: KGHSH and LQKENI. The CDR3 DNA sequence: TGTGCCAGCTCACGAAGAGACAGGGCGATGTACCAAGAGACCCAGTACTTC. Encoded protein: CASSRRDRAMYQETQYF.

The rearrangement joins TRBV5-4 to TRBJ2-5, with D perhaps TRBD1 or TRBD2 (5 bases each). The CDR3 runs 13 residues. V was cut by 4 bases and J by 4 bases, with 11 bases left in between. The germline V gene has CDR1 SGHNT and CDR2 YYREEE (reference sequence). CDR3 residues: CASSLPGRETQYF. As DNA, the CDR3 is TGTGCCAGCAGCCTCCCGGGGCGAGAGACCCAGTACTTC.

The gene calls are TRBV7-2 and TRBJ1-2; no clear D gene. V was trimmed by 5 bases and J by 6 bases, leaving 16 bases between them. The CDR3 loop spans 14 amino acids. Germline V gives CDR1 SGHTA, CDR2 FQGNSA. The CDR3 coding sequence is TGTGCCAGCAGCCCCACCGCCTTGGGGAATGGCTACACCTTC. The encoded protein is CASSPTALGNGYTF.